The 4 T cell receptor beta chains in this list originate from one sample, sequenced in a study of T cells in localized non-small cell lung cancer. The assay was immunoSEQ multiplex PCR, and TCRdb's table has in-frame clones only and misses some. The table shows 75,000 to 95,000 clones, with over 60% occurring only once. The source material was PBMCs, sampled before any cancer treatment. All receptors derive from a man aged 40 to 75 with stage II squamous cell lung carcinoma.

The chain links TRBV7-2 to TRBJ2-1; no reliable D call. V was cut by 1 base and J by 7 bases, with 5 bases left in between. The germline V gene has CDR1 SGHTA and CDR2 FQGNSA. The length of the CDR3 is 12 residues. CDR3: CASSLVLNEQFF. The CDR3 bases are TGTGCCAGCAGCTTAGTTCTGAATGAGCAGTTCTTC.

Of note for this clone: The same CDR3 also results from other DNA sequences found in this sample. The rearrangement links TRBV27 to TRBJ2-5, with 11 bases matching TRBD2. The germline CDR1 and CDR2 sequences are MNHEY and SMNVEV (reference sequence). This CDR3 contains 14 residues. V lost 6 bases, J lost 5 bases, and 5 bases stayed unmatched. The CDR3 region has the DNA TGTGCCAGCAGCTTACTAGCGGGAGTGGAGACCCAGTACTTC. Residues: CASSLLAGVETQYF.

The chain couples TRBV7-6 to TRBJ2-7; D gene uncertain. V lost 5 bases to trimming and J lost 2 bases, with 10 bases between them. The CDR3 spans 13 residues. The germline V gene has CDR1 SGHVS and CDR2 FNYEAQ. The CDR3: CASSLDRTYEQYF. CDR3 DNA: TGTGCCAGCAGCCTCGACCGAACCTACGAGCAGTACTTC.

This rearrangement joins TRBV7-9 to TRBJ1-1, with D unresolved. Trimming stripped 1 base from V and 3 bases from J, with 6 bases between. Per germline, CDR1 SEHNR and CDR2 FQNEAQ (reference sequence). This CDR3 has 13 residues. The CDR3 DNA is TGTGCCAGCAGCTTAGGCAGTTACACTGAAGCTTTCTTT. This codes for CASSLGSYTEAFF.